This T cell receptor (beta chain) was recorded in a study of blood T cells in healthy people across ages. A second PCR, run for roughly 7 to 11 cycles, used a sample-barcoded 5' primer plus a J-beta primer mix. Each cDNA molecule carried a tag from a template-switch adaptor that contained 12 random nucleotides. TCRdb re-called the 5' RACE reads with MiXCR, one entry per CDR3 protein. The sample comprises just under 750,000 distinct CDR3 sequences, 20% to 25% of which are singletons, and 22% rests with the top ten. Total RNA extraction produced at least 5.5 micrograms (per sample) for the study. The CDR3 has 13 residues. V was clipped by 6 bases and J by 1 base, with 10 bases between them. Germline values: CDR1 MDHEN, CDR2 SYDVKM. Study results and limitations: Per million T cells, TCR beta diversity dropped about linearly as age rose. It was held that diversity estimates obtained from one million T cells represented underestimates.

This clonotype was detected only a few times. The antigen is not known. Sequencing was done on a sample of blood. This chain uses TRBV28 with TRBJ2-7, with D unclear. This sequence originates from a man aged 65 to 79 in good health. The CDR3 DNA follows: TGTGCCAGCAGACCCCAGGCTTCCTACGAGCAGTACGTC. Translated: CASRPQASYEQYV.